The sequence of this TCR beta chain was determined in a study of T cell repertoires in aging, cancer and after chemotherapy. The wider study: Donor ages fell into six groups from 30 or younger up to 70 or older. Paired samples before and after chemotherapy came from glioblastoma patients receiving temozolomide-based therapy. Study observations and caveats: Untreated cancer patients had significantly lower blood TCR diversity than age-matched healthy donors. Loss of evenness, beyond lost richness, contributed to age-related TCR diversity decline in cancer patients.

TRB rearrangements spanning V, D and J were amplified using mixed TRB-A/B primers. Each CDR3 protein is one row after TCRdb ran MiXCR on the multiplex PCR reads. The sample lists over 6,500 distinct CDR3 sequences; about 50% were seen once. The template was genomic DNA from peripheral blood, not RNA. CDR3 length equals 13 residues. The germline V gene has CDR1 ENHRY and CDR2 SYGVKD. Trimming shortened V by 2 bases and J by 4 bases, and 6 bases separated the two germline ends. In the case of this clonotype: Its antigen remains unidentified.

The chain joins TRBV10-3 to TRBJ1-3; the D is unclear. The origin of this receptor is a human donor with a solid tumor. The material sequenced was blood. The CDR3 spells CAISEAGGNTIYF. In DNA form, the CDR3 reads TGTGCCATCAGTGAGGCTGGCGGAAACACCATATATTTT.